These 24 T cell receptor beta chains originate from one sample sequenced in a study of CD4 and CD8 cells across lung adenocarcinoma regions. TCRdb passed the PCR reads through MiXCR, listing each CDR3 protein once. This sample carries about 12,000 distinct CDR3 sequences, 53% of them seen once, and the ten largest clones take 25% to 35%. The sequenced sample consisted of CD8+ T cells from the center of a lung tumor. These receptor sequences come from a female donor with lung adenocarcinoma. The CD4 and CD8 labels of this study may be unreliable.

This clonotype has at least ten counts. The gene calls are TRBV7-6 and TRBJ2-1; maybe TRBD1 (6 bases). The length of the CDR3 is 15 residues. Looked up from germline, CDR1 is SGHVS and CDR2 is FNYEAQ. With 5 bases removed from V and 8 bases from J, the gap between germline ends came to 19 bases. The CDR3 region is CASSMFVGSGDEQFF. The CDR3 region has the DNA TGTGCCAGCAGCATGTTTGTTGGGTCAGGGGATGAGCAGTTCTTC.

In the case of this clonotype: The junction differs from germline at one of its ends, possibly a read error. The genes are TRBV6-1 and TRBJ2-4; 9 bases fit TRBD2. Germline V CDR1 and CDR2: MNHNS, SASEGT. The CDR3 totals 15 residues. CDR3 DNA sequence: TGTGGCAGCAGCGATAGCGGGGGAGCCAAAGATATTCAGTACTTT. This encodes CGSSDSGGAKDIQYF.

CDR3 loop: CATSAYGGEDTQYF. CDR3 coding DNA: TGTGCCACCAGTGCCTATGGTGGGGAAGATACGCAGTATTTT. The chain is built from TRBV24-1 and TRBJ2-3, with D unresolved. CDR1 is KGHDR, CDR2 SFDVKD, per germline. CDR3 length equals 14 residues. Deletions cut 5 bases from V and 5 bases from J, with 13 bases between.

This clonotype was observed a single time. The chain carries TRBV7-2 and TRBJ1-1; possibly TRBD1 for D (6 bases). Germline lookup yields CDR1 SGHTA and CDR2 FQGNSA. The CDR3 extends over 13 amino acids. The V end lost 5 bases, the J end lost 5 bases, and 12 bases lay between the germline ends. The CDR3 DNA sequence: TGTGCCAGCAGCCAGGGGCCCGGGACTGAAGCTTTCTTT. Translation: CASSQGPGTEAFF.

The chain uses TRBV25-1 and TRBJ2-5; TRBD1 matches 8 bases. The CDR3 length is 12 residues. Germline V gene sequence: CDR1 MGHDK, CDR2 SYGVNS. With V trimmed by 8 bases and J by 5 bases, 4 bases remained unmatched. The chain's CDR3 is CASRRGPETQYF. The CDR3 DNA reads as TGTGCCAGCCGCAGGGGGCCGGAGACCCAGTACTTC.

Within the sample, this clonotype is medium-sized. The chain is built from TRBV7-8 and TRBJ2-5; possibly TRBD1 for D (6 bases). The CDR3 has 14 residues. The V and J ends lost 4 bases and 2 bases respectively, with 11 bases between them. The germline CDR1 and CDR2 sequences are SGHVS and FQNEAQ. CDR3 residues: CASSSGVGQETQYF. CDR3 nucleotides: TGTGCCAGCAGCTCAGGGGTAGGGCAAGAGACCCAGTACTTC. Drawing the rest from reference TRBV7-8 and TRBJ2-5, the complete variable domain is GAGVSQSPRYKVAKRGQDVALRCDPISGHVSLFWYQQALGQGPEFLTYFQNEAQLDKSGLPSDRFFAERPEGSVSTLKIQRTQQEDSAVYLCASSSGVGQETQYFGPGTRLLVL.

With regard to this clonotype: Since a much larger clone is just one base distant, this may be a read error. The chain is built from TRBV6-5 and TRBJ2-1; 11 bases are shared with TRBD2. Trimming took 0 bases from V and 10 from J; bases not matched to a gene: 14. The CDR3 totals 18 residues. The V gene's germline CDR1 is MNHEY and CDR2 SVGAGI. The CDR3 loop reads CASSYSSMIAGGPYEQFF. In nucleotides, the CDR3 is TGTGCCAGCAGTTACTCGTCCATGATAGCGGGGGGGCCGTACGAGCAGTTCTTC.

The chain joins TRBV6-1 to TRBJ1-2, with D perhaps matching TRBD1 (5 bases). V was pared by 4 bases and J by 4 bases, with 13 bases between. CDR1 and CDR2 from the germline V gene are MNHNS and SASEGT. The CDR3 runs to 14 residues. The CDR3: CASSAGQGRYGYTF. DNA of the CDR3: TGTGCCAGCAGTGCGGGTCAGGGACGCTATGGCTACACCTTC.

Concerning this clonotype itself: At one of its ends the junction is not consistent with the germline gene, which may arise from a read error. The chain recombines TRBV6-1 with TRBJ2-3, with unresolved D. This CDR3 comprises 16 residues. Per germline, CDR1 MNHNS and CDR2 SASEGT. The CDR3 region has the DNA TGTGCCAGCAGTGCCACCGGGCACCGAACCAAAAATACGCAGTACTTT. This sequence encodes CASSATGHRTKNTQYF.

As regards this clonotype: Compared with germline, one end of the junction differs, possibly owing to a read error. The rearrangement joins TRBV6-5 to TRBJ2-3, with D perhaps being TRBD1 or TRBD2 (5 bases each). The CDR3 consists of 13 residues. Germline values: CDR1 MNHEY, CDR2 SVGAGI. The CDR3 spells CASRYATGTEQFF. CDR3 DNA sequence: TGTGCCAGCAGGTATGCCACCGGGACGGAGCAGTTTTTC.

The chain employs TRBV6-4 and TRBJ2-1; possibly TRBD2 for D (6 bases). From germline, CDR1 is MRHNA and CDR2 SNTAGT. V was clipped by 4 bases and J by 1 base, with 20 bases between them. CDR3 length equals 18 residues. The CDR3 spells CASSGSRASAKSYNEQFF. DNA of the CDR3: TGTGCCAGCAGTGGCTCGAGGGCTAGCGCGAAGTCCTACAATGAGCAGTTCTTC.

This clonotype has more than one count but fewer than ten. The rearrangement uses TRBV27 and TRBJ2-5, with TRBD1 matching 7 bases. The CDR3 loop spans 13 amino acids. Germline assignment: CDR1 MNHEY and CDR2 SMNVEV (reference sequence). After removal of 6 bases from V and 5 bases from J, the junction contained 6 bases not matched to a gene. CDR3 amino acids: CASRRQGLETQYF. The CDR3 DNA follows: TGTGCCAGCAGACGACAGGGTTTGGAGACCCAGTACTTC.

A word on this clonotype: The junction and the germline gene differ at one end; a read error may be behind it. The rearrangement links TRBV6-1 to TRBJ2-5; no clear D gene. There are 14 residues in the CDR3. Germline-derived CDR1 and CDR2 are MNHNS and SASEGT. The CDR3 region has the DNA TGTGCCAGCAGGGGCGGCGGTGACCAAGAGACCCAGTACTTT. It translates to CASRGGGDQETQYF.

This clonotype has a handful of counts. CDR3 sequence (DNA): TGTGCCAGCAGTTTATGGCTAGCACGGGGCGGGGAGCTGTTTTTT. This sequence encodes CASSLWLARGGELFF. This chain joins TRBV27 and TRBJ2-2; the D gene is possibly TRBD2 (5 bases). The V and J ends lost 1 base and 7 bases respectively, with 13 bases between them. This CDR3 has 15 residues. In germline, CDR1 is MNHEY, CDR2 SMNVEV (reference sequence).

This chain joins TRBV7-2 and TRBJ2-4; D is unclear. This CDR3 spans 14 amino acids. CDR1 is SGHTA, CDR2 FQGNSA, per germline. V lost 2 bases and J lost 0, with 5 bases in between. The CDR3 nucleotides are TGTGCCAGCAGCTTAATACTAGCCAAAAACATTCAGTACTTC. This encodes CASSLILAKNIQYF.

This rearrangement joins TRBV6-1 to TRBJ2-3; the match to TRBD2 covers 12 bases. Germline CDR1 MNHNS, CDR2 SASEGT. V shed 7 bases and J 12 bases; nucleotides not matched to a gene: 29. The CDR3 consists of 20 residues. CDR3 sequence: CASTVFSGLAGGPGTDIQYF. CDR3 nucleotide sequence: TGTGCCAGCACGGTTTTCTCTGGGCTAGCGGGGGGGCCGGGCACAGATATTCAGTATTTT.

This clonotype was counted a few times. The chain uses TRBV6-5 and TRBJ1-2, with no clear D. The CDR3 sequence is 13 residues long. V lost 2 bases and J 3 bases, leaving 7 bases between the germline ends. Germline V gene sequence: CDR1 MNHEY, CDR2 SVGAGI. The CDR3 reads CASSYRVDYGYTF. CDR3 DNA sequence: TGTGCCAGCAGTTACAGGGTAGACTATGGCTACACCTTC.

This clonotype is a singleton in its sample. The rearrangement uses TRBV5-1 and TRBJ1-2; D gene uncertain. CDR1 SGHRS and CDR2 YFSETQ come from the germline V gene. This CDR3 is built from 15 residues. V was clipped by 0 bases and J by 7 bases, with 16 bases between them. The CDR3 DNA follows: TGCGCCAGCAGCTTGGCGGTAGGGAGGCTTGGTGGCTACACCTTC. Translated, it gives CASSLAVGRLGGYTF.

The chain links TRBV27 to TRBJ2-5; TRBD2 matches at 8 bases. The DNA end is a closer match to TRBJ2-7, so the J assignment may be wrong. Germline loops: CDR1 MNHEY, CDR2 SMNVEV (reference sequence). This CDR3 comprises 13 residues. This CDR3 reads CASSSLAGYEQYF. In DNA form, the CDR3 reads TGTGCCAGCAGTAGTCTAGCGGGCTACGAGCAGTACTTC.

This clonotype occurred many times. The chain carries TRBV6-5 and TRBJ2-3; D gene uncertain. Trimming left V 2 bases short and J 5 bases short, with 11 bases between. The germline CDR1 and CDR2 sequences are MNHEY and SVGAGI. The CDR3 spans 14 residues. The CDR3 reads CASSYPGWGDTQYF. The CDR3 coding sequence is TGTGCCAGCAGTTACCCCGGGTGGGGAGATACGCAGTATTTT.

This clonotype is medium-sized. This CDR3 is CASSDHGSSYNEQFF. In DNA form, the CDR3 reads TGTGCCAGCAGTGATCACGGAAGCTCCTACAATGAGCAGTTCTTC. J is TRBJ2-1 and V is TRBV25-1; D gene uncertain. The CDR3 extends over 15 amino acids. V dropped 3 bases and J dropped 0 bases, with 9 bases sitting between them. The germline V gene has CDR1 MGHDK and CDR2 SYGVNS.

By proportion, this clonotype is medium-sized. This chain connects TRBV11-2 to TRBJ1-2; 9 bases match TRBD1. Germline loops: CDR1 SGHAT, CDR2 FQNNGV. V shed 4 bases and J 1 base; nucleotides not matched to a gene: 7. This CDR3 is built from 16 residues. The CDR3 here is CASSSWDRAINYGYTF. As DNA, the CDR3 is TGTGCCAGCAGCTCGTGGGACAGGGCGATTAACTATGGCTACACCTTC.

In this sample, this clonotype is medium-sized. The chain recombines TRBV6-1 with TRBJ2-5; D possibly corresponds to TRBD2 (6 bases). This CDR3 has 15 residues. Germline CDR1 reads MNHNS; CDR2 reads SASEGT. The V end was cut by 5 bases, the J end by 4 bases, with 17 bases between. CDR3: CASSMGRGELETQYF. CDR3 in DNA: TGTGCCAGCAGTATGGGACGCGGGGAATTAGAGACCCAGTACTTC.

This CDR3 is CASSMRGTDTDTQYF. For the CDR3, the DNA is TGTGCCAGCAGCATGCGGGGCACTGACACAGATACGCAGTATTTT. The genes are TRBV7-2 and TRBJ2-3; D is perhaps TRBD2 (6 bases). Deletions cut 5 bases from V and 2 bases from J, with 14 bases between. Germline V gene data show CDR1 as SGHTA and CDR2 as FQGNSA. CDR3 length: 15 amino acids.